Listed below are T cell receptor beta chains from one sample, sequenced in a study of blood T cells in healthy people across ages. Using its own MiXCR run on the 5' RACE reads, TCRdb lists one record per CDR3 protein. In the table there are some 860,000 distinct CDR3 sequences, about 56% of which are singletons. Input material: blood. The receptors here all came from a man aged 35-49 years in good health. Both conserved end residues are part of each CDR3. The D gene is left open where the match is weak. Part of the rows lack a size; the others show once, few, many or a class for expanded clones.

V gene,D gene,J gene,clone size,CDR3 protein,CDR3 DNA
TRBV5-8,NA,TRBJ2-7,NA,CASSATTRLPASYEQYF,TGTGCCAGCAGCGCCACAACACGACTACCCGCTTCCTACGAGCAGTACTTC
TRBV3-1,NA,TRBJ2-1,NA,CASSQVFLAGSNEQFF,TGTGCCAGCAGCCAAGTGTTCTTGGCAGGGAGCAATGAGCAGTTCTTC
TRBV10-3,TRBD2,TRBJ2-5,few,CAISESARAGTSMETQYF,TGTGCCATCAGTGAGTCGGCCCGAGCCGGGACTAGCATGGAGACCCAGTACTTC
TRBV5-1,NA,TRBJ1-2,NA,CASSLDRFDGYTF,TGCGCCAGCAGCTTGGACAGGTTTGATGGCTACACCTTC
TRBV12-3/TRBV12-4,NA,TRBJ2-3,once,CASSFRGLRTDTQYF,TGTGCCAGCAGTTTTCGGGGTCTTAGAACGGATACGCAGTATTTT
TRBV10-2,TRBD1,TRBJ2-5,NA,CASTSLVGTGGFGETQYF,TGCGCCAGCACAAGTCTTGTGGGGACAGGGGGCTTCGGTGAGACCCAGTACTTC
TRBV6-1,TRBD1,TRBJ2-7,NA,CASSFVGTGSSYEQYF,TGTGCCAGCAGTTTCGTCGGGACAGGGTCCTCCTACGAGCAGTACTTC
TRBV7-7,TRBD1,TRBJ2-5,few,CASSPGTGALETQYF,TGTGCCAGCAGCCCCGGGACAGGGGCTTTGGAGACCCAGTACTTC
TRBV6-2/TRBV6-3,NA,TRBJ2-7,few,CASDYYPDPLYEQYF,TGTGCCAGCGATTACTATCCCGACCCTTTATACGAGCAGTACTTC
TRBV5-1,TRBD2,TRBJ2-5,NA,CASSKGGGLEETQYF,TGCGCCAGCAGTAAAGGCGGGGGTCTGGAAGAGACCCAGTACTTC
TRBV5-1,TRBD2,TRBJ2-1,NA,CASSLEGSGGAHEQFF,TGCGCCAGCAGCTTGGAAGGTAGCGGGGGGGCCCATGAGCAGTTCTTC
TRBV27,NA,TRBJ2-5,NA,CASGGYNEQYF,TGTGCCAGCGGGGGCTACAATGAGCAGTACTTC
TRBV6-2/TRBV6-3,TRBD2,TRBJ2-1,few,CASKAPGLAPHEQFF,TGTGCCAGCAAGGCACCGGGACTAGCCCCCCATGAGCAGTTCTTC
TRBV29-1,TRBD2,TRBJ2-1,NA,CSVEDSGGKEQFF,TGCAGCGTTGAAGATTCGGGGGGGAAAGAGCAGTTCTTC
TRBV10-3,NA,TRBJ2-7,NA,CAIGQTPYEQYF,TGTGCCATCGGACAGACCCCCTACGAGCAGTACTTC
TRBV2,NA,TRBJ2-5,NA,CASSDVATRRETQYF,TGTGCCAGCAGTGACGTAGCGACCCGGCGGGAGACCCAGTACTTC
TRBV3-1,NA,TRBJ2-1,NA,CASSRGLGVQTQFF,TGTGCCAGCAGCCGGGGACTTGGCGTCCAGACCCAGTTCTTC
TRBV28,TRBD2,TRBJ2-5,NA,CASSFARLAGAQETQYF,TGTGCCAGCAGTTTCGCCCGTCTAGCGGGGGCACAAGAGACCCAGTACTTC
TRBV16,TRBD2,TRBJ2-7,NA,CASSQSSPGLAGGLLNNEQYF,TGTGCCAGCAGCCAATCGAGTCCGGGACTAGCGGGAGGGTTGTTAAACAATGAGCAGTACTTC
TRBV20-1,TRBD1,TRBJ2-4,NA,CSANQGARENIQYF,TGCAGTGCTAATCAGGGGGCGCGAGAAAACATTCAGTACTTC